One sample yielded the 14 T cell receptor beta chains listed below, sequenced in a study of a mutant IDH1 vaccine in newly diagnosed glioma. As to time point: baseline, week 1 (first vaccination visit). Treatment given: pre-vaccination baseline after standard-of-care therapy. Libraries were prepared by immunoSEQ multiplex PCR; TCRdb keeps only in-frame clonotypes and omits some of them. The table lists about 98,000 clones, roughly 90% of them singletons. The sample in question was PBMCs, obtained from a glioma patient treated with radiotherapy, temozolomide or both. All receptors derive from a woman aged 45-59 years with glioma.

The genes are TRBV6-5 and TRBJ1-1, with 7 bases aligning to TRBD1. J gave up 0 bases and V 8 bases, and 9 bases lay outside the gene matches. The germline V gene encodes CDR1 MNHEY and CDR2 SVGAGI. This CDR3 is 15 amino acids long. In DNA, the CDR3 is TGTGCCAGCGACAAGACAGGGCATTTGAACACTGAAGCTTTCTTT. Translated, it gives CASDKTGHLNTEAFF.

This chain links TRBV15 with TRBJ1-6; no firm D call. Germline V gives CDR1 LNHNV, CDR2 YYDKDF (reference sequence). V lost 0 bases, J lost 10 bases, and 16 bases lay in between. CDR3 size: 16 residues. CDR3 nucleotides: TGTGCCACCAGCAGAGATATCAGATACGAAGAGTCACCCCTCCACTTT. Its translation: CATSRDIRYEESPLHF.

V gene TRBV9 combines with J gene TRBJ2-3; tentative D call: TRBD1 (6 bases). The ends were cut back, 0 bases at V and 1 base at J, with 12 bases in the middle. The length of the CDR3 is 16 residues. Germline V lookup: CDR1 SGDLS, CDR2 YYNGEE. The DNA of the CDR3 is TGTGCCAGCAGCGTAGAACAGGGTGGACGCACAGATACGCAGTATTTT. Translating it yields CASSVEQGGRTDTQYF.

This clone was counted once. The chain carries TRBV5-1 and TRBJ2-5, with a weak D call TRBD1 (5 bases). Germline CDR1 reads SGHRS; CDR2 reads YFSETQ. V shed 3 bases and J shed 5 bases, with 17 bases lying between them. The CDR3 sequence is 15 residues long. The CDR3 coding sequence is TGCGCCAGCAGCTCCCTCCACGCAGGGCGGGAGACCCAGTACTTC. Protein: CASSSLHAGRETQYF.

This clone was seen a single time. The genes are TRBV6-6 and TRBJ1-4, with TRBD1 matching 7 bases. With V trimmed by 5 bases and J by 6 bases, 6 bases remained unmatched. Germline-derived CDR1 and CDR2 are MNHNY and SVGAGI (reference sequence). The CDR3 length is 14 residues. The CDR3, as DNA: TGTGCCAGCAGTCCCGGGACAGTGTATGAAAAACTGTTTTTT. This gives the protein CASSPGTVYEKLFF.

The V call is TRBV29-1, the J call TRBJ2-7; no clear D gene. Trimming removed 7 bases at V and 3 bases at J, with 10 bases between. The CDR3 covers 11 residues. CDR1 is SQVTM and CDR2 is ANQGSEA in the germline V gene. Here the CDR3 DNA reads TGCAGCGCGGGCGGCGACTACGAGCAGTACTTC. Translated: CSAGGDYEQYF.

In this sample, this clone turned up once. CDR3 residues: CASRYEGHTDTQYF. The DNA for the CDR3 is TGCGCCAGCAGATACGAGGGCCACACAGATACGCAGTATTTT. The J gene is TRBJ2-3, the V gene TRBV10-1; D might be TRBD2 (5 bases). V lost 6 bases to trimming and J lost 2 bases, with 12 bases between them. This CDR3 has 14 amino acids. Germline values: CDR1 WNHNN, CDR2 SYGVQD (reference sequence).

This chain uses TRBV5-4 with TRBJ2-1, with D possibly being TRBD2 (6 bases). The length of the CDR3 is 15 residues. Trimming stripped 2 bases from V and 0 bases from J, with 9 bases between. Looked up from germline, CDR1 is SGHNT and CDR2 is YYREEE (reference sequence). The CDR3: CASSFGGNSYNEQFF. In DNA form, the CDR3 reads TGTGCCAGCAGCTTTGGCGGGAACTCCTACAATGAGCAGTTCTTC.

The gene calls are TRBV27 and TRBJ2-7; TRBD2 is a possible D gene (6 bases). The CDR3 consists of 13 residues. The germline V gene has CDR1 MNHEY and CDR2 SMNVEV (reference sequence). Between the trimmed V and J ends, which lost 7 bases and 6 bases, there was a span of 16 bases. The CDR3 region is CASTPGGGREQYF. The CDR3 DNA is TGTGCCAGCACCCCTGGGGGAGGCCGCGAGCAGTACTTC.

The J gene is TRBJ2-1, the V gene TRBV6-5; D is unclear. Trimming cost V 6 bases and J 6 bases, with 3 bases left between them. Germline V gene lookup returns CDR1 MNHEY and CDR2 SVGAGI. CDR3 length equals 10 residues. CDR3 sequence: CASRGNEQFF. DNA of the CDR3: TGTGCCAGCAGGGGCAATGAGCAGTTCTTC.

The rearrangement links TRBV29-1 to TRBJ1-3; D call uncertain. This CDR3 comprises 13 residues. The germline V and J ends were trimmed by 1 base and 2 bases, with 6 bases remaining between them. The germline CDR1 and CDR2 sequences are SQVTM and ANQGSEA. The CDR3 DNA sequence: TGCAGCGTTGAAGTGGCAACTGGAAACACCATATATTTT. Translation gives CSVEVATGNTIYF.

This rearrangement joins TRBV19 to TRBJ2-1, with 9 bases lining up with TRBD2. With V trimmed by 1 base and J by 5 bases, 0 bases remained unmatched. Germline CDR1 is LNHDA and CDR2 is SQIVND (reference sequence). The CDR3 runs to 14 residues. DNA of the CDR3: TGTGCCAGTAGTATAGGGACTAGCGACAATGAGCAGTTCTTC. It specifies CASSIGTSDNEQFF. Based on the CDR3 plus reference TRBV19 and TRBJ2-1, the full variable domain is DGGITQSPKYLFRKEGQNVTLSCEQNLNHDAMYWYRQDPGQGLRLIYYSQIVNDFQKGDIAEGYSVSREKKESFPLTVTSAQKNPTAFYLCASSIGTSDNEQFFGPGTRLTVL.

The genes are TRBV7-8 and TRBJ2-1, with 8 bases aligning to TRBD2. The germline CDR1 and CDR2 sequences are SGHVS and FQNEAQ. With 5 bases clipped from V and 4 bases from J, the junction kept 10 bases outside the gene matches. This CDR3 is built from 16 residues. Written as DNA, the CDR3 is TGTGCCAGCAGCCCATATAGGACGGGGGGGTACAATGAGCAGTTCTTC. Its translation: CASSPYRTGGYNEQFF.

The chain couples TRBV10-3 to TRBJ1-4, with 8 bases aligning to TRBD1. CDR3 size: 14 residues. After removal of 10 bases from V and 7 bases from J, the junction contained 11 bases not matched to a gene. In germline, CDR1 is ENHRY, CDR2 SYGVKD. The CDR3 DNA reads TGTGCCACCGCCGACAGGGGCACTTCTGAAAAACTGTTTTTT. Its protein is CATADRGTSEKLFF.